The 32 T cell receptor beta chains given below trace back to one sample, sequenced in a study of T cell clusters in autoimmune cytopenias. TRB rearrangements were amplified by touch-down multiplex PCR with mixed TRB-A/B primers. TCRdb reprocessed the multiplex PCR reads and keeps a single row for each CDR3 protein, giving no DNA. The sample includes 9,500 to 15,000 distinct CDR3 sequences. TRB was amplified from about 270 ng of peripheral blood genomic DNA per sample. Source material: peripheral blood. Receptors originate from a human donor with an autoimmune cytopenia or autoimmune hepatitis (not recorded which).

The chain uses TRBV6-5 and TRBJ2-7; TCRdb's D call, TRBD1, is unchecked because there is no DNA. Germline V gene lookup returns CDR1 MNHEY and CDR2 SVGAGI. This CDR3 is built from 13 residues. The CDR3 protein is CATTGTVGGEQYF.

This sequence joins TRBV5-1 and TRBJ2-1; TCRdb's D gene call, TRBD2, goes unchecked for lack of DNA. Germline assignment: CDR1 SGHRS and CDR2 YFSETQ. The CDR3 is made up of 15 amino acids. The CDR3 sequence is CASTPGLASYNEQFF.

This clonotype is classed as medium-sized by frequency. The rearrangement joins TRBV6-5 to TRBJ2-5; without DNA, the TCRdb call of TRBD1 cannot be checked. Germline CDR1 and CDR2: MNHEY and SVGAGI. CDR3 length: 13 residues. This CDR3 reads CASRRTGKETQYF.

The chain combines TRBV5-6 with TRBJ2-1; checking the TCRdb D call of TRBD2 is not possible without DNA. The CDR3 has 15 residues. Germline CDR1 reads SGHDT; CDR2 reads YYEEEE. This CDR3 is CASSSEGLAVDEQFF.

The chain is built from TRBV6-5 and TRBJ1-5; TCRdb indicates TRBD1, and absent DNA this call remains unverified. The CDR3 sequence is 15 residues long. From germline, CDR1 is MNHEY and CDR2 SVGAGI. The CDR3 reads CASSRTGNSNQPQHF.

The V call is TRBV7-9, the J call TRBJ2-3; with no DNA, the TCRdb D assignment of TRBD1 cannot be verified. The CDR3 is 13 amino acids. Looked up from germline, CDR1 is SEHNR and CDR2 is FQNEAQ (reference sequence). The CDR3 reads CASSQRQGGTQYF. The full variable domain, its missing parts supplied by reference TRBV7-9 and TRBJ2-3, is DTGVSQNPRHKITKRGQNVTFRCDPISEHNRLYWYRQTLGQGPEFLTYFQNEAQLEKSRLLSDRFSAERPKGSFSTLEIQRTEQGDSAMYLCASSQRQGGTQYFGPGTRLTVL.

CDR3 protein: CASSPLAGGALITDTQYF. This rearrangement joins TRBV12-3 or TRBV12-4 to TRBJ2-3; TCRdb's assignment of TRBD2 cannot be checked, as there is no DNA. The CDR3 sequence is 18 residues long.

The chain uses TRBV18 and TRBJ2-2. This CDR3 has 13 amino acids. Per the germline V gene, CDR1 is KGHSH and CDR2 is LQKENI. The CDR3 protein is CASSRQNTGELFF.

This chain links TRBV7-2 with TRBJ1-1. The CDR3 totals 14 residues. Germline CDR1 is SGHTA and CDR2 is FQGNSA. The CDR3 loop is CASSFRAGSTEAFF.

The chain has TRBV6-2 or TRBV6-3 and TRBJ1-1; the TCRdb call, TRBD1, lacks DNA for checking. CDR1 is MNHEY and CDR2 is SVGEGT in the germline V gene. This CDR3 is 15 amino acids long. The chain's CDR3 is CASKHRGRDGTEAFF.

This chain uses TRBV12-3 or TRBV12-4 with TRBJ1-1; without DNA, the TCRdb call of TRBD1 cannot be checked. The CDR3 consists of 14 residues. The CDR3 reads CASSLNYGGTEAFF.

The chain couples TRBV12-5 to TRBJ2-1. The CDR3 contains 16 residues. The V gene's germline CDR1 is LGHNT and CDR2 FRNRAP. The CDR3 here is CASGLVPRHRIVEQFF.

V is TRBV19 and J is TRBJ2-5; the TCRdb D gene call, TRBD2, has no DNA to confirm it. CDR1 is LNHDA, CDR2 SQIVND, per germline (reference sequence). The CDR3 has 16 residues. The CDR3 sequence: CASDPGKTSGYNEQYF.

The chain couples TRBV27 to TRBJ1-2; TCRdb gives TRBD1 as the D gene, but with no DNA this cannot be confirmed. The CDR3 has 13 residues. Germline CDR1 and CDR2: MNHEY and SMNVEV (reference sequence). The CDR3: CASSLRGRGGYTF.

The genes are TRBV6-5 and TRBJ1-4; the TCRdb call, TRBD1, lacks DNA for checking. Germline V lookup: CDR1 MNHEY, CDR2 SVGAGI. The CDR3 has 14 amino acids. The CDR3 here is CASYEGPTNEKLFF.

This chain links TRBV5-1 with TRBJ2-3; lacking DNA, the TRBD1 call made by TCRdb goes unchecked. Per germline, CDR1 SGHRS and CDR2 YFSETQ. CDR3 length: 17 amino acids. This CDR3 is CASSLDPSGTGKDTQYF.

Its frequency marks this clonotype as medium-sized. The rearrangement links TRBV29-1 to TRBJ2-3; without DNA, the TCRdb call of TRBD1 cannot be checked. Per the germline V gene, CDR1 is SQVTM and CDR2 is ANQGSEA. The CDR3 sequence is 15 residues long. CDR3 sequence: CSVERGSPSTDTQYF.

CDR3 protein: CAWRHGTPSWWETQYF. The chain links TRBV30 to TRBJ2-5; TCRdb designates TRBD1, a call that cannot be tested without DNA. This CDR3 comprises 16 residues. The germline V gene has CDR1 GTSNPN and CDR2 SVGIG (reference sequence).

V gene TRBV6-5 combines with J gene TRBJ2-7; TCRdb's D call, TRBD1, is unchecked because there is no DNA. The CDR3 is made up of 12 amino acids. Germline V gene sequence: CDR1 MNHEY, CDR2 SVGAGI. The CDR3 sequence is CASSGQGYEQYF.

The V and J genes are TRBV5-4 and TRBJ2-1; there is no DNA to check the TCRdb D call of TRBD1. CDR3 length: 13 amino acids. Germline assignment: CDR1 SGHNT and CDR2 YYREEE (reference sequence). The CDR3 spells CASSPQQGNEQFF.

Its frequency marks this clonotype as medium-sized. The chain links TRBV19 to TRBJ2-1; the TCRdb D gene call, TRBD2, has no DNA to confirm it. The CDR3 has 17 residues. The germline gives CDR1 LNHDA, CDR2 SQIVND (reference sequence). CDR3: CASSTTSGGATYNEQFF.

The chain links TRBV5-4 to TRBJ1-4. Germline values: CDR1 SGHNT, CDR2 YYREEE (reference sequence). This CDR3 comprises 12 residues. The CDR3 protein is CASSTTAGKLFF. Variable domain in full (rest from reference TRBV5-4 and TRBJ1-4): ETGVTQSPTHLIKTRGQQVTLRCSSQSGHNTVSWYQQALGQGPQFIFQYYREEENGRGNFPPRFSGLQFPNYSSELNVNALELDDSALYLCASSTTAGKLFFGSGTQLSVL.

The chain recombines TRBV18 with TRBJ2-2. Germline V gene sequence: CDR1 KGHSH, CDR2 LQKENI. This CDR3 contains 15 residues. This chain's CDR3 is CASSPDTLNTGELFF.

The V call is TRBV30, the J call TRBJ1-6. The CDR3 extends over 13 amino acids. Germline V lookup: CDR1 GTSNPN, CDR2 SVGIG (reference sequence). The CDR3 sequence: CAWNDRVDSPLHF.

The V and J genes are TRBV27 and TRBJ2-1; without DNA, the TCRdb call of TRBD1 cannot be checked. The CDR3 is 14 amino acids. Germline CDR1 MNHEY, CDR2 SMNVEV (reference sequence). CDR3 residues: CASRGAGGNNEQFF.

This CDR3 reads CASSRSKNTGELFF. V usage is TRBV18 and J usage is TRBJ2-2. The germline gives CDR1 KGHSH, CDR2 LQKENI. The CDR3 consists of 14 residues.

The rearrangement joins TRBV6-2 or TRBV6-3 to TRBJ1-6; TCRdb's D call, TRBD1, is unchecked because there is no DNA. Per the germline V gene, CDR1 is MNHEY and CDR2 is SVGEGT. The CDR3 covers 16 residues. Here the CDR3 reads CASSVLGGGNNSPLHF.

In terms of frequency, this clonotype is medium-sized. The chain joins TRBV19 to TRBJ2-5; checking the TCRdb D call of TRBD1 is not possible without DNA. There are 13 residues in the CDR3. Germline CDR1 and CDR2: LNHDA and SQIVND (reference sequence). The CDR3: CASTGDREETQYF.

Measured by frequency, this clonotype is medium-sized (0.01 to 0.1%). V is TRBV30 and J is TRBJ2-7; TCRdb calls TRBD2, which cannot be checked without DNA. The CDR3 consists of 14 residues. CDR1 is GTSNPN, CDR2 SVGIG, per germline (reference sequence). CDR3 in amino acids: CAWRPTRRNYEQYF.

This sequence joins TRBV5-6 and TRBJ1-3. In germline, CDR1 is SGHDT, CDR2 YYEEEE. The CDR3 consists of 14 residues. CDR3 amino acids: CASSWRISGNTIYF.

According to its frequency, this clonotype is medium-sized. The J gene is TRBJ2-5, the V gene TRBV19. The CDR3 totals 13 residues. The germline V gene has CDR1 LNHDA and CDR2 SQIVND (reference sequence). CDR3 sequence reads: CASSFQSQETQYF.

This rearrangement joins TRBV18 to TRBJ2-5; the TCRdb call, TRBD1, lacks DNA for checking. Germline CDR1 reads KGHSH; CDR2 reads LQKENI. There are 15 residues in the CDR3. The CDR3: CASSPPGQLKETQYF.